The 18 T cell receptor beta chains below come from one sample, sequenced in a study of T cells in Graves' hyperthyroidism and ophthalmopathy (dated by TCRdb to between 2017 and 2020). Library creation used multiplex PCR. The listed sequencing device is Illumina HiSeq 2000. The TCR beta CDR3 regions were amplified from the RNA transcripts. A first-round RT-PCR of the TCR CDR3 used the HTBI primer set with the Qiagen OneStep RT-PCR kit. TCRdb applied fastp at Q25 and MiXCR to the public reads, then kept only in-frame beta chains. All rows with the same CDR3 protein become a single entry with the most common DNA and genes. This sample has about 270,000 distinct CDR3 sequences in its table, and over 20% of those were observed once. The ten largest account for roughly 40% of the sample. The sample taken for sequencing was blood. The receptor set was obtained from a woman aged 40 to 50 with Graves' ophthalmopathy.

In this sample, this clonotype turned up a few times. The chain couples TRBV7-2 to TRBJ1-2; 7 bases are a match to TRBD1. Germline V gene sequence: CDR1 SGHTA, CDR2 FQGNSA. The CDR3 is 11 amino acids. V was clipped by 3 bases and J by 13 bases; unmatched bases: 5. CDR3 sequence reads: CASSFNRGPTF. The CDR3 coding sequence is TGTGCCAGCAGCTTTAACAGGGGTCCCACCTTC.

This clonotype appeared many times. The chain uses TRBV20-1 and TRBJ1-2, with D maybe TRBD1 (6 bases). The CDR3 totals 15 residues. Germline V gene lookup returns CDR1 DFQATT and CDR2 SNEGSKA (reference sequence). The germline V and J ends were trimmed by 0 bases and 4 bases, with 15 bases remaining between them. CDR3 DNA sequence: TGCAGTGCTAGAGATGGTCCGGACAGAACCTATGGCTACACCTTC. As protein: CSARDGPDRTYGYTF.

At least ten counts were recorded for this clonotype. This may stem from a read error, because a much larger clone lies one nucleotide away. V usage is TRBV24-1 and J usage is TRBJ2-7; a possible D gene is TRBD1 (6 bases). This CDR3 comprises 12 residues. Germline V gene sequence: CDR1 KGHDR, CDR2 SFDVKD. The CDR3 is CATSDFGLQGCF. DNA for the CDR3: TGTGCCACCAGTGATTTTGGTTTACAGGGATGCTTC.

The sample holds many counts of this clonotype. The rearrangement joins TRBV6-5 to TRBJ1-2; D not resolved. The CDR3 consists of 12 residues. The germline V and J ends were trimmed by 2 bases and 8 bases, with 9 bases remaining between them. Germline CDR1 reads MNHEY; CDR2 reads SVGAGI. The CDR3, as DNA: TGTGCCAGCAGTTACACGGGGAAAGGCTACACCTTC. As protein: CASSYTGKGYTF.

The sample holds many counts of this clonotype. The chain combines TRBV20-1 with TRBJ2-3; 12 bases match TRBD2. J gave up 1 base and V 6 bases, and 2 bases lay outside the gene matches. Germline V gene lookup returns CDR1 DFQATT and CDR2 SNEGSKA (reference sequence). The CDR3 consists of 14 residues. The CDR3 reads CSARLAGGTDTQYF. The CDR3, as DNA: TGCAGTGCCAGACTAGCGGGAGGCACAGATACGCAGTATTTT.

The chain combines TRBV7-2 with TRBJ2-7; D perhaps matches TRBD1 (5 bases). Germline loops: CDR1 SGHTA, CDR2 FQGNSA. This CDR3 is built from 15 residues. V lost 2 bases, J lost 5 bases, and 16 bases lay in between. Here the CDR3 DNA reads TGTGCCAGCAGCTTATACTGGCAGGGCTTCGACGAGCAGTACTTC. Residues: CASSLYWQGFDEQYF.

Of note for this clonotype: Relative to the germline gene, one junction end is altered; a read error may explain this. V gene TRBV6-1 combines with J gene TRBJ1-5; D unresolved. CDR1 MNHNS and CDR2 SASEGT come from the germline V gene. The CDR3 loop spans 14 amino acids. This chain's CDR3 is CASSAVRRVGPQPF. The DNA of the CDR3 is TGTGCCAGCAGTGCGGTACGGCGTGTAGGGCCCCAGCCTTTT.

J is TRBJ1-2 and V is TRBV5-1, with TRBD1 matching over 9 bases. The V segment lost 4 bases and the J segment 4 bases; nucleotides outside the gene matches: 14. CDR3 length equals 17 residues. CDR1 is SGHRS and CDR2 is YFSETQ in the germline V gene. CDR3 bases: TGCGCCAGCAGCGCTCGGACAGGGGCCGGAAGTGGCTATGGCTACACCTTC. It encodes CASSARTGAGSGYGYTF.

With respect to this clonotype: One junction end does not reproduce the germline sequence, and a read error may be involved. V gene TRBV7-6 combines with J gene TRBJ2-7; 8 positions match TRBD1. The CDR3 covers 14 residues. Germline V gene lookup returns CDR1 SGHVS and CDR2 FNYEAQ. In DNA form, the CDR3 reads TGTGCCAGCAGCTTAGAGACAGGGGCCTACGAGCAGTCCTTC. It codes for CASSLETGAYEQSF. The variable domain in full, with the rest retrieved from reference TRBV7-6 and TRBJ2-7, is GAGVSQSPRYKVTKRGQDVALRCDPISGHVSLYWYRQALGQGPEFLTYFNYEAQQDKSGLPNDRFSAERPEGSISTLTIQRTEQRDSAMYRCASSLETGAYEQSFGPGTRLTVT.

At least ten counts were recorded for this clonotype. This chain joins TRBV30 and TRBJ2-2; no firm D call. The CDR3 contains 12 residues. Germline V gene data show CDR1 as GTSNPN and CDR2 as SVGIG (reference sequence). Trimming pared 6 bases from V and 6 bases from J, leaving 11 bases between. CDR3 protein: CACRASPGELFF. As DNA, the CDR3 is TGTGCCTGCCGAGCATCTCCCGGGGAGCTGTTTTTT.

At least ten counts were recorded for this clonotype. In nucleotides, the CDR3 is TGTGCCTGGACGGGGAAGGGGGGAACCGGGGAGCTGTTTTTT. This encodes CAWTGKGGTGELFF. This chain uses TRBV30 with TRBJ2-2; either TRBD1 or TRBD2 may supply D (6 bases each). With 4 bases removed from V and 5 bases from J, the gap between germline ends came to 14 bases. Germline V gene sequence: CDR1 GTSNPN, CDR2 SVGIG (reference sequence). This CDR3 has 14 residues.

There are many counts of this clonotype. CDR3 sequence reads: CASSEIGSYGQPQHF. The CDR3 DNA reads as TGTGCCAGCAGTGAAATAGGAAGCTATGGTCAGCCCCAGCATTTT. This chain joins TRBV6-1 and TRBJ1-5; no clear D. CDR1 is MNHNS, CDR2 SASEGT, per germline. The CDR3 runs 15 residues. Trimming pared 2 bases from V and 6 bases from J, leaving 14 bases between.

This clonotype showed up many times. V gene TRBV12-3 or TRBV12-4 combines with J gene TRBJ2-2, with TRBD1 matching 7 bases. Unmatched junction bases numbered 3, after V lost 5 bases and J lost 6 bases. This CDR3 is 13 amino acids long. The DNA of the CDR3 is TGTGCCAGCAGTATGACAGGGTCCGGGGAGCTGTTTTTT. Protein: CASSMTGSGELFF.

This clonotype was detected ten times or more. CDR3 DNA sequence: TGTGCCAGCAGCTCATGGGGGCTACTGAACACTGAAGCTTTCTTT. Protein: CASSSWGLLNTEAFF. The gene calls are TRBV27 and TRBJ1-1; D possibly corresponds to TRBD1 (6 bases). V lost 6 bases to trimming and J lost 0 bases, with 14 bases between them. The CDR3 has 15 amino acids. Germline V gene data show CDR1 as MNHEY and CDR2 as SMNVEV (reference sequence).

A few counts support this clonotype. This chain links TRBV28 with TRBJ2-5, with 12 bases fitting TRBD2. Germline V gene sequence: CDR1 MDHEN, CDR2 SYDVKM. CDR3 length equals 15 residues. The J segment lost 2 bases and the V segment lost 6 bases, leaving 4 bases of the junction unmatched. The CDR3 DNA reads TGTGCCAGCAGAACTAGCGGGGGGTGGCAAGAGACCCAGTACTTC. It is translated as CASRTSGGWQETQYF.

This clonotype was seen at least ten times. This chain links TRBV15 with TRBJ2-7; D may be TRBD1 (6 bases). The CDR3 is 15 amino acids. Between the trimmed V and J ends, which lost 0 bases and 1 base, there was a span of 10 bases. Germline lookup yields CDR1 LNHNV and CDR2 YYDKDF (reference sequence). CDR3 region: CATSRDLDRSYEQYF. CDR3 sequence (DNA): TGTGCCACCAGCAGAGATTTGGACAGATCCTACGAGCAGTACTTC.

This clonotype was found a few times. This may be a read error, as it is one base from a much larger clone. V usage is TRBV27 and J usage is TRBJ2-5; TRBD1 or TRBD2 may be the D gene (5 bases each). The CDR3 is 13 amino acids. The germline gives CDR1 MNHEY, CDR2 SMNVEV (reference sequence). This CDR3 reads CASSWGLGKTRYF. CDR3 in DNA: TGTGCCAGCAGTTGGGGGTTGGGGAAGACCCGGTACTTC.

This clonotype was counted ten times or more. This sequence joins TRBV6-5 and TRBJ2-7, with TRBD2 as a possible D gene (6 bases). The CDR3 consists of 15 residues. Germline V gene sequence: CDR1 MNHEY, CDR2 SVGAGI. V lost 1 base and J lost 6, with 16 bases in between. CDR3 coding DNA: TGTGCCAGCAGTTACTATTCGGCGGGATCGCTCGAGCAGTACTTC. It encodes CASSYYSAGSLEQYF.